The 17 T cell receptor beta chains given below trace back to one sample, sequenced in a study of prognosis after radiotherapy for stage I lung cancer. Genomic DNA served as the source from which two-round multiplex PCR generated TCR beta CDR3 amplicons. Every TRBV and TRBJ gene had its own specific primer in first-round PCR. MiXCR was run by TCRdb on the multiplex PCR reads, yielding one entry per CDR3 protein. The repertoire consists of around 56,000 distinct CDR3 sequences, with more than 25% occurring once and the leading ten covering approximately 8.3%. The starting material was PBMCs, obtained before or after stereotactic body radiation therapy (not recorded which). These receptors originate from a donor over 45 with non-small cell lung cancer.

As concerns this clonotype: With a far larger clone one base away, a read error is the likely cause. As the CDR3 is not closed by the conserved phenylalanine or tryptophan, this likely results from a read error. The chain uses TRBV6-4 and TRBJ1-2, with 12 positions matching TRBD1. The CDR3 length is 15 residues. The germline CDR1 and CDR2 sequences are MRHNA and SNTAGT. Trimming at V came to 7 bases and at J to 6 bases, leaving 9 bases not matched to a gene. The CDR3 loop reads CASKPSGTGGNGYTL. The CDR3 DNA reads as TGTGCCAGCAAACCTTCCGGGACAGGGGGCAATGGCTACACCTTA.

This clonotype was seen at least ten times. The rearrangement links TRBV12-3 or TRBV12-4 to TRBJ2-7, with D perhaps assigned TRBD1 or TRBD2 (5 bases each). The V and J ends lost 4 bases and 1 base respectively, with 11 bases between them. The CDR3 has 14 residues. For the CDR3, the DNA is TGTGCCAGCAGTTCCGGGGACCGGTCCTACGAGCAGTACTTC. Translating it yields CASSSGDRSYEQYF.

This clonotype was picked up many times. The rearrangement uses TRBV12-3 or TRBV12-4 and TRBJ1-4, with 9 bases aligning to TRBD1. After removal of 8 bases from V and 3 bases from J, the junction contained 13 bases not matched to a gene. The CDR3 spans 17 residues. This CDR3 is CASGGTGGARANEKLFF. The CDR3 DNA is TGTGCCAGCGGCGGAACAGGGGGCGCACGAGCTAATGAAAAACTGTTTTTT.

This clonotype was seen many times. The chain couples TRBV2 to TRBJ1-4; a possible D gene is TRBD1 (6 bases). The germline V and J ends were trimmed by 6 bases and 3 bases, with 11 bases remaining between them. The CDR3 loop spans 14 amino acids. Germline CDR1 SNHLY, CDR2 FYNNEI. CDR3 DNA: TGTGCCAGCAGCGTACAGGGTTCTAATGAAAAACTGTTTTTT. Translated, it gives CASSVQGSNEKLFF.

This clonotype is judged large (0.1 to 1%). The chain uses TRBV6-2 or TRBV6-3 and TRBJ1-3, with D possibly being TRBD1 (5 bases). The germline CDR1 and CDR2 sequences are MNHEY and SVGEGT. V shed 0 bases and J shed 5 bases, with 14 bases lying between them. The CDR3 is 16 amino acids. The CDR3 bases are TGTGCCAGCAGTTACTCGAAGGGGATCGGCAGAAACACCATATATTTT. It is translated as CASSYSKGIGRNTIYF.

Of note for this clonotype: With a much larger clone just one base away, this may be a read error. The chain links TRBV10-3 to TRBJ1-1; unclear D gene. Germline lookup yields CDR1 ENHRY and CDR2 SYGVKD. Trimming left V 5 bases short and J 1 base short, with 8 bases between. There are 13 residues in the CDR3. The CDR3: CAISKRPNTEAFF. CDR3 bases: TGTGCCATCAGTAAACGGCCGAACACTGAAGCTTTCTTT.

As concerns this clonotype: This is likely an artifact of a read error, given a far larger clone one base away. The V gene is TRBV6-6, the J gene TRBJ1-6; D possibly corresponds to TRBD1 (5 bases). Germline V lookup: CDR1 MNHNY, CDR2 SVGAGI (reference sequence). CDR3 length: 12 residues. CDR3 in amino acids: CASTRGNSPVHF. CDR3 DNA: TGTGCCAGCACCCGGGGGAATTCACCCGTCCACTTT.

This clonotype was observed at least ten times. This chain connects TRBV16 to TRBJ1-2; no definite D call. Looked up from germline, CDR1 is KGHSY and CDR2 is FQNENV. The CDR3 sequence is 14 residues long. V shed 4 bases and J shed 3 bases, with 12 bases lying between them. DNA for the CDR3: TGTGCCAGCAGCCCTACCCGGGTCGACTATGGCTACACCTTC. Translating gives CASSPTRVDYGYTF.

This clonotype was counted many times. V and J are TRBV6-5 and TRBJ1-5; 9 bases are a match to TRBD1. The J segment lost 5 bases and the V segment lost 2 bases, leaving 1 base of the junction unmatched. The CDR3 spans 14 residues. Germline V CDR1 and CDR2: MNHEY, SVGAGI. CDR3 DNA sequence: TGTGCCAGCAGTTACCGGACAGGGGATCAGCCCCAGCATTTT. Amino acids: CASSYRTGDQPQHF.

Ten or more counts support this clonotype. The V and J genes are TRBV9 and TRBJ2-6, with 8 bases lining up with TRBD2. Germline trimming cut 5 bases from V and 1 base from J; bases unmatched to any gene: 11. Looked up from germline, CDR1 is SGDLS and CDR2 is YYNGEE. This CDR3 is built from 18 residues. The CDR3 sequence is CASSPPGGAGSGANVLTF. The CDR3 nucleotides are TGTGCCAGCAGTCCTCCGGGGGGGGCAGGGTCTGGGGCCAACGTCCTGACTTTC. Combining the CDR3 with reference TRBV9 and TRBJ2-6 gives the whole variable domain DSGVTQTPKHLITATGQRVTLRCSPRSGDLSVYWYQQSLDQGLQFLIQYYNGEERAKGNILERFSAQQFPDLHSELNLSSLELGDSALYFCASSPPGGAGSGANVLTFGAGSRLTVL.

This clonotype is medium-sized. V usage is TRBV6-1 and J usage is TRBJ1-6; D remains unclear. Germline CDR1 is MNHNS and CDR2 is SASEGT. The CDR3 is 12 residues long. The V end lost 5 bases, the J end lost 13 bases, and 12 bases lay between the germline ends. The CDR3 sequence is CASSPTPGPLHF. CDR3 bases: TGTGCCAGCAGTCCAACCCCGGGCCCCCTCCACTTT.

This clonotype was found many times. V usage is TRBV2 and J usage is TRBJ1-2; D remains unclear. V lost 7 bases, J lost 0 bases, and 9 bases lay in between. The CDR3 totals 13 residues. Germline loops: CDR1 SNHLY, CDR2 FYNNEI. The CDR3: CASTYGPNYGYTF. The CDR3, as DNA: TGTGCCAGCACGTACGGACCTAACTATGGCTACACCTTC. Full variable domain (missing parts from reference TRBV2 and TRBJ1-2): EPEVTQTPSHQVTQMGQEVILRCVPISNHLYFYWYRQILGQKVEFLVSFYNNEISEKSEIFDDQFSVERPDGSNFTLKIRSTKLEDSAMYFCASTYGPNYGYTFGSGTRLTVV.

This clonotype was counted many times. V is TRBV2 and J is TRBJ1-5; no clear D. Germline CDR1 SNHLY, CDR2 FYNNEI. The CDR3 runs 14 residues. Trimming stripped 4 bases from V and 7 bases from J, with 14 bases between. The CDR3 spells CASSASISRQPQHF. The CDR3 nucleotides are TGTGCCAGCAGTGCGTCGATCTCCCGGCAGCCCCAGCATTTT.

This clonotype appeared many times. The chain couples TRBV7-2 to TRBJ2-7; D is possibly TRBD1 (7 bases). There are 16 residues in the CDR3. The germline V gene encodes CDR1 SGHTA and CDR2 FQGNSA. Trimming left V 4 bases short and J 3 bases short, with 19 bases between. The CDR3 here is CASSSQGGGLNYEQYF. CDR3 DNA: TGTGCCAGCAGCTCCCAAGGAGGGGGCCTGAACTACGAGCAGTACTTC.

This clonotype was detected many times. The rearrangement uses TRBV6-5 and TRBJ2-7; the D gene is possibly TRBD1 (7 bases). Germline CDR1 is MNHEY and CDR2 is SVGAGI. The CDR3 extends over 15 amino acids. Trimming shortened V by 4 bases and J by 4 bases, and 17 bases separated the two germline ends. The CDR3 nucleotides are TGTGCCAGCAGTTCCCCGAACAGGGGAGGATACGAGCAGTACTTC. Its protein is CASSSPNRGGYEQYF.

About this clonotype: This probably arose from a read error, given a far larger clone one base away. V usage is TRBV6-1 and J usage is TRBJ1-6; tentatively, D is TRBD1 (6 bases). From germline, CDR1 is MNHNS and CDR2 SASEGT. This CDR3 is built from 15 residues. V dropped 6 bases and J dropped 5 bases, with 14 bases sitting between them. The CDR3 spells CASRQGGTNNSPLHF. DNA for the CDR3: TGTGCCAGCAGACAGGGAGGCACCAATAATTCACCCCTCCACTTT.

This clonotype was observed at least ten times. A much bigger clone sits one base away, suggesting this may be a read error. The V and J genes are TRBV7-2 and TRBJ1-6; weak D call: TRBD1 (5 bases). This CDR3 spans 15 amino acids. Germline-derived CDR1 and CDR2 are SGHTA and FQGNSA. CDR3 residues: CASSLGGSYNLPLHF. As DNA, the CDR3 is TGTGCCAGCAGCTTAGGGGGCTCCTATAATTTACCCCTCCACTTT.